What follows is one T cell receptor (beta chain) and its context. Its cognate antigen has yet to be identified. Nothing much larger sits one base from this clone, and base qualities are not available. The sample originates from a study of blood T cell repertoires in COVID-19 (dated by TCRdb to about 2020). About the investigation overall: Samples from collaborators originated in the United States, Italy and Spain and spanned both the acute and convalescent phases of COVID-19. The repertoires were made available in a free public database intended to serve as a resource for research on the immune response to SARS-CoV-2. Samples came from the ongoing ImmuneRACE study (first 160 participants) plus 1,254 subjects from 6 global collaborators. Sample metadata almost always included a de-identified subject ID, COVID-19 status, age in years and sex. HLA class I and class II types, where available, came from metadata supplied by the sample provider rather than from assay-based typing. Subjects who had been exposed to COVID-19, were actively infected with it, or had recovered from it provided the deeply sampled blood TCRbeta repertoires that made up the dataset. The material from the prospective study consisted of cDNA or gDNA derived from T cells, B-cell-depleted T cells, or PBMCs. Study-wide findings and limitations: How much clinical and demographic metadata was included differed by source and by participant, and the metadata was provided uncurated.

V sheds 0 bases and J sheds 1 base, leaving 7 bases between their ends. The CDR3 numbers 14 residues from cysteine through phenylalanine. The retained sequence is limited to the CDR3, 42 bases, with the frame set at the first base. Taken from the germline V gene (reference sequence), the CDR1 and CDR2 loops are SGHNT and YYREEE. The immunoSEQ Assay, a bias-controlled multiplex PCR, was used to amplify TCRbeta CDR3 regions from genomic DNA. In the paper's pipeline: Within the assay, amplification of reference gene primers was used to estimate how many nucleated cells each sample contained. Sequence reads were collapsed and filtered to measure the absolute abundance of every unique TCRbeta CDR3 rearrangement. For each sample, productive Simpson clonality was calculated as the square root of Simpson's diversity index over productive rearrangements. The immuneACCESS repertoire file appears here via TCRdb, limited to in-frame rearrangements. These files lack a portion of the clones; in checked studies, under half of the deficit traces to unresolved V genes, and the cause of the others is not known. That table furnishes V, J and clone size, whereas the DNA furnished D and trimming. The sample data list roughly 150,000 clones, and 81% of these were observed just once. Approximately 5.6% of the sample rests with the top ten.

In the prospective study, participants were about 18 to 90 years old, resided in about two dozen geographic areas of the United States, and were enrolled through a virtual design. In the prospective study, cohorts were assigned on the basis of participant-reported clinical history obtained from a screening survey and a study questionnaire. Mobile phlebotomists in the prospective study collected whole blood, serum and a nasopharyngeal or oropharyngeal swab from every participant. Prospective study participants could optionally give additional blood draws and questionnaires over a roughly two-month period. Before DNA extraction, prospective study blood samples were shipped either frozen or at room temperature.

This clonotype originated in a middle-aged woman with acute COVID-19. Source material: PBMCs or T cells enriched from blood (not recorded which). The chain uses TRBV5-4 and TRBJ1-1, with the D gene not confidently named. The sequence in DNA is TGTGCCAGCAGCTTGGGGCAGTCGAACACTGAAGCTTTCTTT. The resulting protein is CASSLGQSNTEAFF.